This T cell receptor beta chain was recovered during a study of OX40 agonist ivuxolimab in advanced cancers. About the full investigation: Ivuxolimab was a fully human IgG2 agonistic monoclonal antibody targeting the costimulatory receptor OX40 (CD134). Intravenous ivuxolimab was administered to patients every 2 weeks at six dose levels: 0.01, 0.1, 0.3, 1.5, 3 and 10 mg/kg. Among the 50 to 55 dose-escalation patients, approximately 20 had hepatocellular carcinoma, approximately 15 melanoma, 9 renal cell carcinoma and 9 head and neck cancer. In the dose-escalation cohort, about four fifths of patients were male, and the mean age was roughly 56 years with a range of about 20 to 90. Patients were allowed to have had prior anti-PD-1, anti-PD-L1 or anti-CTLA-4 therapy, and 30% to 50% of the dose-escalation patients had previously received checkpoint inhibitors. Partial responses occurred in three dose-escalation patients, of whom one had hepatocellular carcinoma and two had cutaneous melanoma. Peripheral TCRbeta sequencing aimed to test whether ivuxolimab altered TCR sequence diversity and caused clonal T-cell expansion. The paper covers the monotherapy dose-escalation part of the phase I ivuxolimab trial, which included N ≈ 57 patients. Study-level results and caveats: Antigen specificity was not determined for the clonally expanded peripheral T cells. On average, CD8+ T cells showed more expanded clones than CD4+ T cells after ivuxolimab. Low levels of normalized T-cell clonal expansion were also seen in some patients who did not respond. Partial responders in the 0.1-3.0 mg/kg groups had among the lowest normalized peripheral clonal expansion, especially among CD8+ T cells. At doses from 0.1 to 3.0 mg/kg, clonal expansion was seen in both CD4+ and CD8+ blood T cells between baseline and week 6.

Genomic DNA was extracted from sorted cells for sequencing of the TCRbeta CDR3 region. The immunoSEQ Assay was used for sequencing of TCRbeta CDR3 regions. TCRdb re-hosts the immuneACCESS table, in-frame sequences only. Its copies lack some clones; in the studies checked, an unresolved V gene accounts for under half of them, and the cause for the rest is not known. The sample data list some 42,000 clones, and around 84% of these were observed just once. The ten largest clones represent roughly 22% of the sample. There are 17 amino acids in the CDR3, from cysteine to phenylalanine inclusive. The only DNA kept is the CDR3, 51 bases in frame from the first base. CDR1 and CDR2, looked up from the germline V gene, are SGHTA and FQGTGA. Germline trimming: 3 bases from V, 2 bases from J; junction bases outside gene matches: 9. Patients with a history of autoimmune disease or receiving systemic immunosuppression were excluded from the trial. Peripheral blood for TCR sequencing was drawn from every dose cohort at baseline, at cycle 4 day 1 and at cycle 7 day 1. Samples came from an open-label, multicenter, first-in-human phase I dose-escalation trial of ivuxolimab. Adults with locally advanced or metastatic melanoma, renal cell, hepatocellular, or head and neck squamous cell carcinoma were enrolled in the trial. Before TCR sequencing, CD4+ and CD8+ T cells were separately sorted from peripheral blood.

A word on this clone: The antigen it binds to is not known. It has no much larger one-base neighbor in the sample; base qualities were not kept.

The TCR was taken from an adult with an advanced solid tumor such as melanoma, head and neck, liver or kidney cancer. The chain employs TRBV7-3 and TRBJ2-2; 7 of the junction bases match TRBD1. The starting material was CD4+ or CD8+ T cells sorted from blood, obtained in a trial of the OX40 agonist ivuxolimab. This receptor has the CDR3 CASSFNTDRANTGELFF. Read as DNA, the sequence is TGTGCCAGCAGCTTCAATACTGACAGGGCCAACACCGGGGAGCTGTTTTTT. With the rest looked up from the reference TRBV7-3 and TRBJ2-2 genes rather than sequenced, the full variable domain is GAGVSQTPSNKVTEKGKYVELRCDPISGHTALYWYRQSLGQGPEFLIYFQGTGAADDSGLPNDRFFAVRPEGSVSTLKIQRTERGDSAVYLCASSFNTDRANTGELFFGEGSRLTVL.